The rows below give T cell receptor beta chains drawn from one sample of a study of neurological immune-mediated disorders. TCRdb redid the calling of the 5' RACE reads with MiXCR, one entry per CDR3 protein. The sample shows around 40,000 distinct CDR3 sequences, approximately 11% of them seen only once. Sequencing used PBMCs. All receptors derive from a female donor in good health. Both conserved end residues are part of each CDR3. Fields, in order: V gene, clone size, D gene, J gene, CDR3 protein, CDR3 DNA. D genes are given only for firm matches. For some rows the clone size is stated as once, few or many, or as a class when expanded; others skip it.

v_call: TRBV29-1
clone_size: many
d_call: TRBD1
j_call: TRBJ2-5
cdr3_aa: CSVARQGARFGETQYF
cdr3_nt: TGCAGCGTAGCTCGACAGGGGGCTCGTTTCGGAGAGACCCAGTACTTC

v_call: TRBV25-1
clone_size: many
d_call: TRBD2
j_call: TRBJ2-7
cdr3_aa: CASSVLAGDEQYF
cdr3_nt: TGTGCCAGCAGTGTACTAGCGGGAGACGAGCAGTACTTC

v_call: TRBV5-5
clone_size: many
d_call: TRBD1
j_call: TRBJ2-7
cdr3_aa: CASSLRDRGSYEQYF
cdr3_nt: TGTGCCAGCAGCTTGAGGGACAGGGGTTCCTACGAGCAGTACTTC

v_call: TRBV18
clone_size: many
d_call: TRBD2
j_call: TRBJ2-7
cdr3_aa: CASSPLAGGPYEQYF
cdr3_nt: TGTGCCAGCTCACCACTAGCGGGAGGTCCCTACGAGCAGTACTTC

v_call: TRBV7-8
clone_size: medium-sized
d_call: NA
j_call: TRBJ2-3
cdr3_aa: CASSLEQRRTDTQYF
cdr3_nt: TGTGCCAGCAGCTTAGAACAGCGCCGCACAGATACGCAGTATTTT

v_call: TRBV20-1
clone_size: many
d_call: NA
j_call: TRBJ2-1
cdr3_aa: CSASLGVFSYNEQFF
cdr3_nt: TGCAGTGCTAGTCTCGGGGTCTTCTCCTACAATGAGCAGTTCTTC

v_call: TRBV5-1
clone_size: many
d_call: TRBD2
j_call: TRBJ2-3
cdr3_aa: CASSIGTSGTTDTQYF
cdr3_nt: TGCGCCAGCAGCATCGGGACTAGCGGGACCACAGATACGCAGTATTTT

v_call: TRBV9
clone_size: many
d_call: NA
j_call: TRBJ1-4
cdr3_aa: CASSGEGVDIYLSNEKLFF
cdr3_nt: TGTGCCAGCAGCGGTGAGGGGGTTGACATATATCTTTCTAATGAAAAACTGTTTTTT

v_call: TRBV15
clone_size: many
d_call: NA
j_call: TRBJ2-1
cdr3_aa: CATSIVLTRVAHSYNEQFF
cdr3_nt: TGTGCCACCAGCATCGTCCTAACGCGAGTAGCCCACTCCTACAATGAGCAGTTCTTC

v_call: TRBV7-2
clone_size: many
d_call: TRBD1
j_call: TRBJ1-4
cdr3_aa: CASTSQGTATNEKLFF
cdr3_nt: TGTGCCAGCACCTCCCAGGGGACAGCAACTAATGAAAAACTGTTTTTT

v_call: TRBV2
clone_size: few
d_call: NA
j_call: TRBJ1-1
cdr3_aa: CASSLLGEGGTEAFF
cdr3_nt: TGTGCCAGCAGCCTATTAGGGGAAGGGGGCACTGAAGCTTTCTTT

v_call: TRBV5-1
clone_size: many
d_call: NA
j_call: TRBJ1-1
cdr3_aa: CASYGREGGGTEAFF
cdr3_nt: TGCGCCAGCTACGGTCGGGAGGGAGGGGGGACTGAAGCTTTCTTT

v_call: TRBV12-3/TRBV12-4
clone_size: NA
d_call: TRBD1
j_call: TRBJ1-1
cdr3_aa: CASRPPDRGHAFF
cdr3_nt: TGTGCCAGCAGACCACCAGACAGGGGGCATGCTTTCTTT

v_call: TRBV12-3/TRBV12-4
clone_size: many
d_call: NA
j_call: TRBJ1-1
cdr3_aa: CASRLRMNTEAFF
cdr3_nt: TGTGCCAGCAGACTAAGAATGAACACTGAAGCTTTCTTT

v_call: TRBV20-1
clone_size: many
d_call: NA
j_call: TRBJ2-6
cdr3_aa: CSALRTDSGRANVLTF
cdr3_nt: TGCAGTGCCCTAAGGACAGATTCTGGGCGGGCCAACGTCCTGACTTTC

v_call: TRBV5-6
clone_size: NA
d_call: NA
j_call: TRBJ2-7
cdr3_aa: CASSLRNWQGRDEQYF
cdr3_nt: TGTGCCAGCAGCTTGAGGAATTGGCAGGGACGCGACGAGCAGTACTTC

v_call: TRBV6-1
clone_size: NA
d_call: NA
j_call: TRBJ1-2
cdr3_aa: CASIRTGSIIFYGYTF
cdr3_nt: TGTGCCAGCATCCGGACTGGGAGCATCATATTCTATGGCTACACCTTC

v_call: TRBV20-1
clone_size: many
d_call: NA
j_call: TRBJ2-7
cdr3_aa: CSARDRTKTLGEQYF
cdr3_nt: TGCAGTGCTAGAGATAGAACCAAGACCCTTGGGGAGCAGTACTTC

v_call: TRBV29-1
clone_size: many
d_call: NA
j_call: TRBJ2-2
cdr3_aa: CSVRLGAAGELFF
cdr3_nt: TGCAGCGTTCGGCTGGGGGCGGCCGGGGAGCTGTTTTTT

v_call: TRBV10-3
clone_size: many
d_call: NA
j_call: TRBJ1-5
cdr3_aa: CAISESGLGNQPQHF
cdr3_nt: TGTGCCATCAGTGAGTCGGGCTTGGGCAATCAGCCCCAGCATTTT

v_call: TRBV3-1
clone_size: many
d_call: NA
j_call: TRBJ2-6
cdr3_aa: CASSPSAGVRGANVLTF
cdr3_nt: TGTGCCAGCAGCCCCAGTGCTGGGGTGAGAGGGGCCAACGTCCTGACTTTC

v_call: TRBV5-1
clone_size: many
d_call: TRBD1
j_call: TRBJ1-4
cdr3_aa: CASSRDRGRGEKLFF
cdr3_nt: TGCGCCAGCAGCCGGGACAGGGGGCGAGGTGAAAAACTGTTTTTT

v_call: TRBV20-1
clone_size: many
d_call: NA
j_call: TRBJ2-3
cdr3_aa: CSATRLNMVDTDTQYF
cdr3_nt: TGCAGTGCTACACGACTAAACATGGTGGACACAGATACGCAGTATTTT

v_call: TRBV5-1
clone_size: many
d_call: TRBD2
j_call: TRBJ2-1
cdr3_aa: CASSRTLAGGGEQFF
cdr3_nt: TGCGCCAGCAGCCGTACTCTAGCGGGGGGAGGGGAGCAGTTCTTC

v_call: TRBV9
clone_size: many
d_call: NA
j_call: TRBJ1-2
cdr3_aa: CASSVVRGPYTF
cdr3_nt: TGTGCCAGCAGCGTAGTCCGGGGGCCCTACACCTTC

v_call: TRBV12-3/TRBV12-4
clone_size: many
d_call: TRBD1
j_call: TRBJ1-3
cdr3_aa: CASSFEGRGSDTIYF
cdr3_nt: TGTGCCAGCAGTTTTGAAGGCAGGGGGTCGGACACCATATATTTT

v_call: TRBV12-3/TRBV12-4
clone_size: many
d_call: NA
j_call: TRBJ1-1
cdr3_aa: CASSPRQNTEAFF
cdr3_nt: TGTGCCAGCAGTCCCAGACAGAACACTGAAGCTTTCTTT

v_call: TRBV12-5
clone_size: many
d_call: NA
j_call: TRBJ2-1
cdr3_aa: CASGKRTTNEQFF
cdr3_nt: TGTGCTAGTGGTAAAAGGACTACCAATGAGCAGTTCTTC

v_call: TRBV5-1
clone_size: many
d_call: TRBD1
j_call: TRBJ2-6
cdr3_aa: CASSLAEYRGLGSGANVLTF
cdr3_nt: TGCGCCAGCAGCTTGGCTGAGTACAGGGGGCTGGGCTCTGGGGCCAACGTCCTGACTTTC

v_call: TRBV30
clone_size: NA
d_call: TRBD1
j_call: TRBJ1-5
cdr3_aa: CAWSDNAGGWQPQHF
cdr3_nt: TGTGCCTGGAGTGATAACGCAGGGGGCTGGCAGCCCCAGCATTTT

v_call: TRBV29-1
clone_size: many
d_call: NA
j_call: TRBJ2-3
cdr3_aa: CSASWTAVNTQYF
cdr3_nt: TGCAGCGCCTCCTGGACAGCCGTGAATACGCAGTATTTT

v_call: TRBV20-1
clone_size: few
d_call: NA
j_call: TRBJ1-2
cdr3_aa: CSAKPSGKSYTF
cdr3_nt: TGCAGTGCTAAACCGTCAGGCAAGAGCTACACCTTC

v_call: TRBV5-1
clone_size: many
d_call: TRBD1
j_call: TRBJ1-4
cdr3_aa: CASRSGTGINEKLFF
cdr3_nt: TGCGCCAGCAGATCCGGGACAGGAATTAATGAAAAACTGTTTTTT

v_call: TRBV5-1
clone_size: many
d_call: NA
j_call: TRBJ2-3
cdr3_aa: CASSLASSTDTQYF
cdr3_nt: TGCGCCAGCAGCTTGGCTAGCAGCACAGATACGCAGTATTTT

v_call: TRBV7-8
clone_size: many
d_call: NA
j_call: TRBJ2-3
cdr3_aa: CASSRISRASTDTQYF
cdr3_nt: TGTGCCAGCTCCAGGATCAGCCGTGCTAGCACAGATACGCAGTATTTT

v_call: TRBV12-3/TRBV12-4
clone_size: many
d_call: NA
j_call: TRBJ2-1
cdr3_aa: CASSFFHEQFF
cdr3_nt: TGTGCCAGCAGTTTCTTCCATGAGCAGTTCTTC

v_call: TRBV5-1
clone_size: many
d_call: NA
j_call: TRBJ1-1
cdr3_aa: CASSWRAGTEAFF
cdr3_nt: TGCGCCAGCAGCTGGAGGGCGGGGACTGAAGCTTTCTTT

v_call: TRBV6-6
clone_size: many
d_call: NA
j_call: TRBJ1-5
cdr3_aa: CASSYLDPRGNQPQHF
cdr3_nt: TGTGCCAGCAGTTACCTGGACCCTCGGGGCAATCAGCCCCAGCATTTT

v_call: TRBV7-3
clone_size: many
d_call: NA
j_call: TRBJ1-5
cdr3_aa: CASSPPKGYQPQHF
cdr3_nt: TGTGCCAGCAGCCCCCCTAAGGGGTATCAGCCCCAGCATTTT

v_call: TRBV30
clone_size: many
d_call: TRBD1
j_call: TRBJ2-1
cdr3_aa: CARGRDSYNEQFF
cdr3_nt: TGTGCCCGGGGTCGGGACAGTTACAATGAGCAGTTCTTC

v_call: TRBV20-1
clone_size: NA
d_call: TRBD1
j_call: TRBJ2-5
cdr3_aa: CSASQGNQETQYF
cdr3_nt: TGCAGTGCTTCACAGGGGAACCAAGAGACCCAGTACTTC

v_call: TRBV6-1
clone_size: NA
d_call: NA
j_call: TRBJ2-6
cdr3_aa: CASNSGLGAGANVLTF
cdr3_nt: TGTGCCAGCAACTCAGGTCTCGGCGCTGGGGCCAACGTCCTGACTTTC

v_call: TRBV20-1
clone_size: many
d_call: NA
j_call: TRBJ1-3
cdr3_aa: CSARAVEDTIYF
cdr3_nt: TGCAGTGCTAGAGCCGTGGAGGACACCATATATTTT

v_call: TRBV7-2
clone_size: many
d_call: NA
j_call: TRBJ1-1
cdr3_aa: CASSFGGSRNTEAFF
cdr3_nt: TGTGCCAGCAGCTTTGGGGGGTCTCGGAACACTGAAGCTTTCTTT

v_call: TRBV5-1
clone_size: many
d_call: NA
j_call: TRBJ2-3
cdr3_aa: CASSLAATGSTDTQYF
cdr3_nt: TGCGCCAGCAGCTTGGCCGCAACCGGGAGCACAGATACGCAGTATTTT

v_call: TRBV19
clone_size: many
d_call: NA
j_call: TRBJ2-3
cdr3_aa: CASSSAPGTRRTDTQYF
cdr3_nt: TGTGCCAGTAGTAGCGCTCCCGGGACTCGAAGGACAGATACGCAGTATTTT

v_call: TRBV20-1
clone_size: NA
d_call: NA
j_call: TRBJ2-2
cdr3_aa: CSASNRGRTGELFF
cdr3_nt: TGCAGTGCTAGTAATCGGGGTCGGACCGGGGAGCTGTTTTTT

v_call: TRBV7-8
clone_size: many
d_call: NA
j_call: TRBJ2-7
cdr3_aa: CASSLIGSSEQYF
cdr3_nt: TGTGCCAGCAGCTTAATTGGCAGCTCCGAGCAGTACTTC